The sequence of this T cell receptor beta chain was determined in a study of T cells after yellow fever vaccination. Study findings and constraints: Booster samples showed a return of most primary-vaccination clones (roughly 96% CD4, 80% to 90% CD8). The secondary T-cell response peaked on day 5, not day 15, but was weaker.

It was through 5'RACE template switching that TCR cDNA was made, with a universal primer site and UMIs added. TCRdb independently ran MiXCR on the 5' RACE reads; one entry per CDR3 protein. Among hundreds of thousands of distinct CDR3 sequences listed, approximately 13% were seen once. Germline V gene data show CDR1 as DFQATT and CDR2 as SNEGSKA (reference sequence). The ends were cut back, 1 base at V and 3 bases at J, with 16 bases in the middle. The CDR3 sequence is 16 residues long. Concerning this clonotype itself: Its matching antigen is unknown.

V and J are TRBV20-1 and TRBJ2-1; tentatively, D is TRBD2 (6 bases). The source material was PBMCs, sampled on the day of the yellow fever booster vaccination. The source is a man younger than 45 who received the YFV17D yellow fever vaccine. DNA of the CDR3: TGCAGTGCTAGAGGGAGTAGCGGCCAAATCTACAATGAGCAGTTCTTC. Protein sequence: CSARGSSGQIYNEQFF.